Below, 16 T cell receptor beta chains from the same sample are listed, as sequenced in a study of beta chain features in type 1 diabetes. Sequencing targeted expressed TCRB transcripts, as all isolated RNA had been reverse transcribed. Using immunoSEQ multiplex PCR, the repertoire was profiled, and TCRdb retains in-frame clones only, with some absent. The sample carries more than 30,000 clones, 55% to 70% recorded once. Input material: Tregs from blood. The receptors come from a woman in her 30s in good health.

In this sample, this clone turned up a few times. This chain connects TRBV28 to TRBJ1-5; D is perhaps TRBD1 (5 bases). The V end was cut by 2 bases, the J end by 0 bases, with 17 bases between. The CDR3 runs to 18 residues. Germline V gene data show CDR1 as MDHEN and CDR2 as SYDVKM. The CDR3 sequence is CASSLPPGGTGSNQPQHF. The DNA for the CDR3 is TGTGCCAGCAGTTTACCCCCCGGGGGGACGGGTAGCAATCAGCCCCAGCATTTT.

This rearrangement joins TRBV11-1 to TRBJ2-3; the match to TRBD2 covers 9 bases. This CDR3 spans 15 amino acids. V dropped 6 bases and J dropped 4; count of bases not matched to a gene: 8. Germline lookup yields CDR1 SGHAT and CDR2 FQDESV (reference sequence). In nucleotides, the CDR3 is TGTGCCAGCAGTTTTAGCGGGAGCGGATCAGATACGCAGTATTTT. As protein: CASSFSGSGSDTQYF. Together with reference TRBV11-1 and TRBJ2-3, the CDR3 gives the full variable domain: EAEVAQSPRYKITEKSQAVAFWCDPISGHATLYWYRQILGQGPELLVQFQDESVVDDSQLPKDRFSAERLKGVDSTLKIQPAELGDSAMYLCASSFSGSGSDTQYFGPGTRLTVL.

The chain recombines TRBV28 with TRBJ2-1, with 9 bases matching TRBD1. In germline, CDR1 is MDHEN, CDR2 SYDVKM. J lost 2 bases, V lost 6 bases, and 11 bases had no gene match. This CDR3 comprises 17 residues. This CDR3 reads CASSPYRDRVAYNEQFF. The CDR3 DNA is TGTGCCAGCAGCCCATACCGGGACAGGGTGGCCTACAATGAGCAGTTCTTC.

This rearrangement joins TRBV7-2 to TRBJ2-1; no definite D call. Trimming left V 3 bases short and J 8 bases short, with 14 bases between. The CDR3 covers 14 residues. Germline V gene lookup returns CDR1 SGHTA and CDR2 FQGNSA. DNA of the CDR3: TGTGCCAGCAGCTTTGTAAGTGGAGAGGATGAGCAGTTCTTC. It is translated as CASSFVSGEDEQFF.

The J gene is TRBJ2-7, the V gene TRBV10-3; 9 bases map to TRBD2. The junction had 15 bases not matched to a gene; V was cut back by 0 bases and J by 0 bases. The germline V gene encodes CDR1 ENHRY and CDR2 SYGVKD. This CDR3 has 20 residues. CDR3 region: CAISESLGPRASGTSYEQYF. CDR3 in DNA: TGTGCCATCAGTGAGTCACTGGGACCACGGGCTAGCGGGACCTCCTACGAGCAGTACTTC.

This clone was found a few times. V is TRBV25-1 and J is TRBJ2-1, with D perhaps TRBD2 (5 bases). Germline CDR1 is MGHDK and CDR2 is SYGVNS. Trimming took off 8 bases at V and 3 bases at J, with 5 bases between the two ends. The CDR3 totals 11 residues. In DNA, the CDR3 is TGTGCCAGCGGGAGCTACAATGAGCAGTTCTTC. It is translated as CASGSYNEQFF.

The V and J genes are TRBV2 and TRBJ1-4, with D possibly TRBD1 on 5 matching bases. The CDR3 has 13 amino acids. Trimming removed 5 bases at V and 12 bases at J, with 16 bases between. Per the germline V gene, CDR1 is SNHLY and CDR2 is FYNNEI. As DNA, the CDR3 is TGTGCCAGCAGTCGGGACTCCTCTTTTGAACTGTTTTTT. Encoded protein: CASSRDSSFELFF. The full variable domain, rest sourced from reference TRBV2 and TRBJ1-4, is EPEVTQTPSHQVTQMGQEVILRCVPISNHLYFYWYRQILGQKVEFLVSFYNNEISEKSEIFDDQFSVERPDGSNFTLKIRSTKLEDSAMYFCASSRDSSFELFFGSGTQLSVL.

V and J are TRBV7-8 and TRBJ2-5, with a weak D call TRBD2 (7 bases). CDR1 and CDR2 (germline): SGHVS, FQNEAQ. Trimming left V 1 base short and J 4 bases short, with 10 bases between. The length of the CDR3 is 14 residues. CDR3 region: CASSLGGGLETQYF. In nucleotides, the CDR3 is TGTGCCAGCAGCTTAGGGGGGGGCTTAGAGACCCAGTACTTC.

This clone was counted between two and nine times. CDR3 amino acids: CAWSVPPTSNEQYF. CDR3 nucleotides: TGTGCCTGGAGTGTACCCCCTACTAGCAACGAGCAGTACTTC. The V call is TRBV30, the J call TRBJ2-7; possible D gene TRBD2, 6 bases. V was pared by 0 bases and J by 5 bases, with 14 bases between. CDR3 size: 14 residues. Germline lookup yields CDR1 GTSNPN and CDR2 SVGIG (reference sequence).

The J gene is TRBJ2-1, the V gene TRBV28, with 7 bases aligning to TRBD2. Trimming removed 6 bases from V and 6 bases from J; junction bases left unmatched: 11. The germline CDR1 and CDR2 sequences are MDHEN and SYDVKM. CDR3 length: 15 amino acids. The CDR3 DNA follows: TGTGCCAGCAGAGAGGCGGGAGAAAGGAGCAATGAGCAGTTCTTC. Its translation: CASREAGERSNEQFF.

The genes are TRBV7-9 and TRBJ2-3; 7 bases align to TRBD2. Germline CDR1 SEHNR, CDR2 FQNEAQ (reference sequence). CDR3 length: 14 residues. With V trimmed by 11 bases and J by 4 bases, 12 bases remained unmatched. This CDR3 is CAVSGGSGPDTQYF. In DNA, the CDR3 is TGTGCCGTCTCCGGCGGGAGCGGGCCAGATACGCAGTATTTT.

This clone was counted between two and nine times. The chain combines TRBV13 with TRBJ2-1, with 9 bases identical to TRBD1. Germline values: CDR1 PRHDT, CDR2 FYEKMQ (reference sequence). There are 16 residues in the CDR3. J gave up 8 bases and V 5 bases, and 13 bases lay outside the gene matches. CDR3 nucleotides: TGTGCCAGCAGCCCTGGGACAGGGTCCGTGGGGTATGAGCAGTTCTTC. Amino acids: CASSPGTGSVGYEQFF.

This clone was counted a single time. The chain recombines TRBV7-9 with TRBJ2-1, with D possibly being TRBD2 (6 bases). This CDR3 region has 16 residues. Germline-derived CDR1 and CDR2 are SEHNR and FQNEAQ (reference sequence). Trimming shortened V by 1 base and J by 5 bases, and 15 bases separated the two germline ends. CDR3 region: CASSLGLVKVDNEQFF. CDR3 coding DNA: TGTGCCAGCAGCTTAGGACTAGTAAAGGTGGACAATGAGCAGTTCTTC.

On this clone: Other nucleotide sequences in the sample specify the same CDR3. The J gene is TRBJ1-2, the V gene TRBV29-1, with 8 bases matching TRBD1. The germline gives CDR1 SQVTM, CDR2 ANQGSEA. V trimming: 3 bases; J trimming: 4 bases; junction bases outside the gene matches: 1. This CDR3 has 12 residues. The CDR3 DNA is TGCAGCGTTGAGGACAGGGTCTATGGCTACACCTTC. This gives the protein CSVEDRVYGYTF. Full variable domain (rest looked up from reference TRBV29-1 and TRBJ1-2): SAVISQKPSRDICQRGTSLTIQCQVDSQVTMMFWYRQQPGQSLTLIATANQGSEATYESGFVIDKFPISRPNLTFSTLTVSNMSPEDSSIYLCSVEDRVYGYTFGSGTRLTVV.

This chain joins TRBV7-9 and TRBJ2-1; possibly TRBD2 for D (5 bases). The germline gives CDR1 SEHNR, CDR2 FQNEAQ (reference sequence). CDR3 length: 17 residues. Trimming cost V 0 bases and J 5 bases, with 17 bases left between them. DNA of the CDR3: TGTGCCAGCAGCTTAGCCCCTATGATAGCGCCCCACAATGAGCAGTTCTTC. It codes for CASSLAPMIAPHNEQFF.

DNA for the CDR3: TGTGCCAGCTCACCCAGGGACATCCCGGGCACCGGGGAGCTGTTTTTT. It translates to CASSPRDIPGTGELFF. The chain links TRBV18 to TRBJ2-2; weak D call: TRBD1 (6 bases). Per germline, CDR1 KGHSH and CDR2 LQKENI. The CDR3 sequence is 16 residues long. V was shortened by 3 bases and J by 4 bases, with 15 bases between the two germline ends.